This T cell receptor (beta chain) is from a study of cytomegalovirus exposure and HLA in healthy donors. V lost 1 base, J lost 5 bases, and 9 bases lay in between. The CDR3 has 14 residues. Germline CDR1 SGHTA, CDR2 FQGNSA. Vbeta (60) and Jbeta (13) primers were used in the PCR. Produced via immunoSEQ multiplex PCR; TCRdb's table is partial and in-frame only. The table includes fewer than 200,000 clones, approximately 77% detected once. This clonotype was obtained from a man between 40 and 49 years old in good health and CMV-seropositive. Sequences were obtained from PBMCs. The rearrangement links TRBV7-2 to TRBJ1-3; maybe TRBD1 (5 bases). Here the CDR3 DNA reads TGTGCCAGCAGCTTAGGTCGACAGAGAAACACCATATATTTT. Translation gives CASSLGRQRNTIYF.